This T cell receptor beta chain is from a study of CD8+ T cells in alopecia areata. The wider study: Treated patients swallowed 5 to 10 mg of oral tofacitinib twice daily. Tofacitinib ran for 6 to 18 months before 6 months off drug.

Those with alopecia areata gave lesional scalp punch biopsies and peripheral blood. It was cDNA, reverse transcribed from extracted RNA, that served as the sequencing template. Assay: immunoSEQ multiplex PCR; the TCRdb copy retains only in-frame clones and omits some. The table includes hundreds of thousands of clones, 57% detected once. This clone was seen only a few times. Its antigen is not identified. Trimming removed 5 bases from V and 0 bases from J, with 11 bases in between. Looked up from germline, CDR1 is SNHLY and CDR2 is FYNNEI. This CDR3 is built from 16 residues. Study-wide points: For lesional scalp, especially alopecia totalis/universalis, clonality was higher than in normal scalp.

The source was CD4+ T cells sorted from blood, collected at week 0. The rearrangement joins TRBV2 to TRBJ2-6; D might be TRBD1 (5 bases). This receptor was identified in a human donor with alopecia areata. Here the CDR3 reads CASSQGPPSGANVLTF. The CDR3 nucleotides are TGTGCCAGCAGTCAGGGTCCCCCCTCTGGGGCCAACGTCCTGACTTTC.